These 25 T cell receptor beta chains originate from one sample sequenced in a study of technical replicates of blood from several donors. Sequencing used immunoSEQ multiplex PCR; TCRdb keeps in-frame clones, though not all of them. The data show 85,000 to 100,000 clones, approximately 95% seen once. Specimen: T cells isolated from PBMCs. The receptors originated from a human donor in good health.

DNA of the CDR3: TGTGCCACCAGCAGAGGCTCGACAGGGGCCACTGAAGCTTTCTTT. Protein sequence: CATSRGSTGATEAFF. The rearrangement links TRBV15 to TRBJ1-1; 8 nucleotides agree with TRBD1. Germline CDR1 reads LNHNV; CDR2 reads YYDKDF (reference sequence). The V and J ends lost 1 base and 4 bases, in that order; junction bases with no gene match: 5. This CDR3 is built from 15 residues.

The chain is built from TRBV7-9 and TRBJ2-1; tentative D call: TRBD1 (6 bases). The CDR3 totals 13 residues. The germline V gene has CDR1 SEHNR and CDR2 FQNEAQ (reference sequence). Trimming took off 0 bases at V and 9 bases at J, with 9 bases between the two ends. CDR3 region: CASSLAGQSEQFF. The DNA for the CDR3 is TGTGCCAGCAGCTTAGCGGGACAATCTGAGCAGTTCTTC.

The chain links TRBV10-3 to TRBJ2-3, with 7 bases matching TRBD2. The CDR3 runs to 15 residues. Germline-derived CDR1 and CDR2 are ENHRY and SYGVKD. The trim removed 6 bases at V and 5 bases at J, leaving 11 bases unmatched. The CDR3: CAIRSPGLLEDTQYF. CDR3 bases: TGTGCCATCAGAAGTCCGGGACTACTTGAAGATACGCAGTATTTT.

The V gene is TRBV25-1, the J gene TRBJ2-7, with 8 nucleotides matching TRBD1. The J segment lost 1 base and the V segment lost 6 bases, leaving 5 bases of the junction unmatched. CDR1 and CDR2 (germline): MGHDK, SYGVNS. There are 14 residues in the CDR3. CDR3 amino acids: CASSAQGGSYEQYF. The CDR3 bases are TGTGCCAGCAGCGCACAGGGGGGATCCTACGAGCAGTACTTC.

This chain uses TRBV30 with TRBJ2-5; TRBD2 aligns across 11 bases. In germline, CDR1 is GTSNPN, CDR2 SVGIG (reference sequence). The CDR3 covers 16 residues. Trimming took 4 bases from V and 0 from J; bases not matched to a gene: 7. CDR3 coding DNA: TGTGCCTGGACGGGGCTAGCGGGGGGTTACCAAGAGACCCAGTACTTC. Protein sequence: CAWTGLAGGYQETQYF.

V and J are TRBV29-1 and TRBJ2-1; 7 bases fit TRBD2. The CDR3 extends over 19 amino acids. The trim removed 0 bases at V and 1 base at J, leaving 15 bases unmatched. Germline V gene lookup returns CDR1 SQVTM and CDR2 ANQGSEA. The CDR3 nucleotides read TGCAGCGTTGAAGATGACGAGGGAGGGCCGCTAGGGTCCTACAATGAGCAGTTCTTC. Protein sequence: CSVEDDEGGPLGSYNEQFF.

J is TRBJ2-1 and V is TRBV7-9; 9 bases are a match to TRBD2. V lost 5 bases to trimming and J lost 15 bases; unmatched junction nucleotides: 11. Germline V gene data show CDR1 as SEHNR and CDR2 as FQNEAQ (reference sequence). The CDR3 runs 13 residues. The CDR3 loop reads CASSPGVAGEVFF. CDR3 nucleotide sequence: TGTGCCAGCAGCCCCGGGGTAGCGGGGGAGGTGTTCTTC. Full variable domain (remainder filled in from reference TRBV7-9 and TRBJ2-1): DTGVSQNPRHKITKRGQNVTFRCDPISEHNRLYWYRQTLGQGPEFLTYFQNEAQLEKSRLLSDRFSAERPKGSFSTLEIQRTEQGDSAMYLCASSPGVAGEVFFGPGTRLTVL.

The chain is built from TRBV11-3 and TRBJ2-1, with a weak D call TRBD1 (6 bases). Germline V CDR1 and CDR2: SGHNT, YENEEA. CDR3 length: 14 residues. Trimming removed 3 bases at V and 3 bases at J, with 9 bases between. CDR3 in amino acids: CASSFLDSYNEQFF. In DNA form, the CDR3 reads TGTGCCAGCAGCTTCCTGGACAGCTACAATGAGCAGTTCTTC. Supplemented by reference TRBV11-3 and TRBJ2-1, the full variable domain reads EAGVVQSPRYKIIEKKQPVAFWCNPISGHNTLYWYLQNLGQGPELLIRYENEEAVDDSQLPKDRFSAERLKGVDSTLKIQPAELGDSAVYLCASSFLDSYNEQFFGPGTRLTVL.

Here the CDR3 reads CASSLSLRVDTEAFF. The CDR3 DNA follows: TGTGCCAGCAGTTTATCCCTCAGGGTGGATACTGAAGCTTTCTTT. J is TRBJ1-1 and V is TRBV28; D is possibly TRBD1 (5 bases). The V gene lost 1 base and the J gene lost 5 bases, with 14 bases spanning the gap. This CDR3 contains 15 residues. Germline CDR1 is MDHEN and CDR2 is SYDVKM.

V usage is TRBV9 and J usage is TRBJ1-5; D uncertain. Germline V gene lookup returns CDR1 SGDLS and CDR2 YYNGEE. Trimming took off 0 bases at V and 2 bases at J, with 9 bases between the two ends. The CDR3 contains 15 residues. In DNA, the CDR3 is TGTGCCAGCAGCGTAGGGTCTAGCGGCAATCAGCCCCAGCATTTT. Translation gives CASSVGSSGNQPQHF.

With respect to this clone: The same CDR3 also results from other DNA sequences found in this sample. The chain joins TRBV2 to TRBJ1-2, with D unclear. Looked up from germline, CDR1 is SNHLY and CDR2 is FYNNEI. The CDR3 covers 12 residues. V lost 1 base and J lost 5, with 5 bases in between. Here the CDR3 reads CASSEGQYGYTF. Here the CDR3 DNA reads TGTGCCAGCAGTGAAGGCCAGTATGGCTACACCTTC.

This clone was detected once. This chain links TRBV7-9 with TRBJ2-7; possibly TRBD1 for D (5 bases). Germline-derived CDR1 and CDR2 are SEHNR and FQNEAQ (reference sequence). Trimming removed 4 bases from V and 0 bases from J, with 16 bases in between. This CDR3 has 16 residues. The CDR3 loop is CASSSTSGASSYEQYF. The CDR3 bases are TGTGCCAGCAGCTCCACCAGTGGGGCCAGCTCCTACGAGCAGTACTTC.

V and J are TRBV11-2 and TRBJ1-4; 9 positions agree with TRBD1. Germline V CDR1 and CDR2: SGHAT, FQNNGV. This CDR3 has 15 amino acids. V gave up 4 bases and J gave up 4 bases; unmatched junction bases: 4. In DNA, the CDR3 is TGTGCCAGCAGCTCCGGGGACAGGGATAATGAAAAACTGTTTTTT. Protein sequence: CASSSGDRDNEKLFF.

V is TRBV18 and J is TRBJ2-2; D is ambiguous. Germline-derived CDR1 and CDR2 are KGHSH and LQKENI. V lost 3 bases to trimming and J lost 0 bases, with 5 bases between them. The CDR3 totals 14 residues. The CDR3 region has the DNA TGTGCCAGCTCACCGGGCGCGAACACCGGGGAGCTGTTTTTT. Encoded protein: CASSPGANTGELFF.

The chain combines TRBV11-3 with TRBJ2-3; TRBD2 matches at 7 bases. The CDR3 runs to 15 residues. J was trimmed by 6 bases and V by 3 bases; bases with no gene match: 9. The V gene's germline CDR1 is SGHNT and CDR2 YENEEA. The CDR3: CASSFQAGERDTQYF. The CDR3 bases are TGTGCCAGCAGCTTTCAGGCGGGGGAGCGCGATACGCAGTATTTT.

This chain links TRBV27 with TRBJ2-1; TRBD2 matches at 10 bases. This CDR3 has 15 amino acids. Germline CDR1 MNHEY, CDR2 SMNVEV (reference sequence). With V trimmed by 6 bases and J by 10 bases, 12 bases remained unmatched. CDR3 coding DNA: TGTGCCAGCAGCCTTAGCGGGGGGCCCTTTAAGGAGCAGTTCTTC. Amino acids: CASSLSGGPFKEQFF.

A few counts support this clone. The V gene is TRBV30, the J gene TRBJ2-2; the D gene is possibly TRBD1 (6 bases). This CDR3 spans 15 amino acids. V gave up 1 base and J gave up 2 bases, with 11 bases separating them. Germline CDR1 is GTSNPN and CDR2 is SVGIG (reference sequence). CDR3 sequence (DNA): TGTGCCTGGAGTGCCCTGGGGGCTAACACCGGGGAGCTGTTTTTT. Translating it yields CAWSALGANTGELFF.

There are a few counts of this clone. This rearrangement joins TRBV15 to TRBJ2-3, with D perhaps matching TRBD1 (5 bases). This CDR3 region has 14 residues. The V end was cut by 1 base, the J end by 4 bases, with 9 bases between. CDR1 and CDR2 from the germline V gene are LNHNV and YYDKDF (reference sequence). The CDR3 spells CATSRAVGADTQYF. The CDR3 coding sequence is TGTGCCACCAGCAGAGCTGTAGGGGCAGATACGCAGTATTTT.

V gene TRBV25-1 combines with J gene TRBJ2-2; 9 nucleotides match TRBD2. CDR3 length equals 15 residues. From germline, CDR1 is MGHDK and CDR2 SYGVNS. Trimming cost V 6 bases and J 7 bases; bases outside gene matches: 9. DNA of the CDR3: TGTGCCAGCAGACCTACTAGCGGGTCTGGCGGGGAGCTGTTTTTT. This codes for CASRPTSGSGGELFF.

The chain employs TRBV9 and TRBJ1-2; D unclear. Germline V gene data show CDR1 as SGDLS and CDR2 as YYNGEE. V lost 6 bases, J lost 6 bases, and 15 bases lay in between. The CDR3 loop spans 13 amino acids. The CDR3 sequence: CASTQASGDGYTF. The CDR3 DNA reads as TGTGCCAGCACCCAAGCGTCGGGAGATGGCTACACCTTC. The variable domain in full, with the rest retrieved from reference TRBV9 and TRBJ1-2, is DSGVTQTPKHLITATGQRVTLRCSPRSGDLSVYWYQQSLDQGLQFLIQYYNGEERAKGNILERFSAQQFPDLHSELNLSSLELGDSALYFCASTQASGDGYTFGSGTRLTVV.

The chain carries TRBV14 and TRBJ1-2; 7 positions match TRBD1. This CDR3 comprises 14 residues. The germline V gene has CDR1 SGHDN and CDR2 FVKESK. The trim removed 6 bases at V and 10 bases at J, leaving 14 bases unmatched. The CDR3 region has the DNA TGTGCCAGCAGTCGAACGCGGACAGGAGTGCCCTACACCTTC. This translates into CASSRTRTGVPYTF.

The chain is built from TRBV6-1 and TRBJ1-5; 9 nucleotides align to TRBD1. Losses at the gene ends were 8 bases for V and 7 bases for J; bases not matched to a gene: 9. CDR3 length: 14 residues. Germline V gene lookup returns CDR1 MNHNS and CDR2 SASEGT. The CDR3 coding sequence is TGTGCCAGCGCGGGACAGGGAGTTTCCCAGCCCCAGCATTTT. Its translation is CASAGQGVSQPQHF.

The gene calls are TRBV10-1 and TRBJ2-7, with D perhaps matching TRBD1 (7 bases). V lost 2 bases and J 0 bases, leaving 11 bases between the germline ends. This CDR3 spans 15 amino acids. Germline V lookup: CDR1 WNHNN, CDR2 SYGVQD (reference sequence). The CDR3 DNA sequence: TGCGCCAGCAGTGAGGGGCGGGACAGCTCCTACGAGCAGTACTTC. It yields the protein CASSEGRDSSYEQYF.

This chain uses TRBV25-1 with TRBJ2-5, with 9 positions matching TRBD2. The CDR3 contains 16 residues. Germline V gene data show CDR1 as MGHDK and CDR2 as SYGVNS. Trimming removed 2 bases from V and 3 bases from J; junction bases left unmatched: 7. CDR3 nucleotides: TGTGCCAGCAGTGAAGTAGCGGGAGCAACCAAAGAGACCCAGTACTTC. Its translation: CASSEVAGATKETQYF.

This chain joins TRBV5-1 and TRBJ2-2, with D possibly TRBD2 on 6 matching bases. This CDR3 is built from 15 residues. V dropped 2 bases and J dropped 2 bases, with 10 bases sitting between them. CDR1 and CDR2 from the germline V gene are SGHRS and YFSETQ. Written as DNA, the CDR3 is TGCGCCAGCAGCTTCGGGACTCTTAACACCGGGGAGCTGTTTTTT. Protein product: CASSFGTLNTGELFF.